These 10 T cell receptor beta chains originate from one sample sequenced in a study of radiotherapy plus CTLA-4 blockade in lung cancer. Assay: immunoSEQ multiplex PCR; the TCRdb copy retains only in-frame clones and omits some. The data show 70,000 to 90,000 clones, about 80% seen once. The sample consisted of peripheral blood, taken from a patient treated with radiotherapy plus ipilimumab. These receptors all come from a human donor with non-small cell lung cancer who had stable disease on radiotherapy plus ipilimumab.

This clone was seen just once. The rearrangement joins TRBV7-9 to TRBJ1-4, with D hard to call. V was pared by 1 base and J by 0 bases, with 6 bases between. Germline V gives CDR1 SEHNR, CDR2 FQNEAQ (reference sequence). The CDR3 totals 15 residues. The CDR3 DNA sequence: TGTGCCAGCAGCTTAGTGGCTGCAACTAATGAAAAACTGTTTTTT. Protein sequence: CASSLVAATNEKLFF.

J is TRBJ2-3 and V is TRBV29-1, with 8 nucleotides matching TRBD2. The length of the CDR3 is 17 residues. V shed 0 bases and J 4 bases; nucleotides not matched to a gene: 12. The germline CDR1 and CDR2 sequences are SQVTM and ANQGSEA. The CDR3 region has the DNA TGCAGCGTTGAAGATCCCCGGGATAGCGGGGCTGCAGATACGCAGTATTTT. Amino acid sequence: CSVEDPRDSGAADTQYF.

This chain uses TRBV27 with TRBJ1-5; D uncertain. The germline CDR1 and CDR2 sequences are MNHEY and SMNVEV (reference sequence). V was cut by 4 bases and J by 4 bases, with 14 bases left in between. CDR3 length: 15 residues. CDR3: CASSSGGFRNQPQHF. The CDR3 nucleotides read TGTGCCAGCAGTTCAGGAGGATTTAGGAATCAGCCCCAGCATTTT.

The chain uses TRBV6-1 and TRBJ1-5; a weak D match, TRBD1 (6 bases). The CDR3 loop spans 15 amino acids. Germline lookup yields CDR1 MNHNS and CDR2 SASEGT. V was trimmed by 6 bases and J by 4 bases, leaving 16 bases between them. Here the CDR3 DNA reads TGTGCCAGCAGCCAACCGACAGGACCAAATCAGCCCCAGCATTTT. Protein sequence: CASSQPTGPNQPQHF.

The rearrangement links TRBV2 to TRBJ1-5, with D unclear. The germline gives CDR1 SNHLY, CDR2 FYNNEI. The CDR3 is 15 residues long. V gave up 6 bases and J gave up 2 bases, with 14 bases separating them. The CDR3 region is CASSPTVDRNQPQHF. In DNA, the CDR3 is TGTGCCAGCAGCCCGACGGTCGATCGCAATCAGCCCCAGCATTTT.

The chain joins TRBV7-8 to TRBJ2-2, with D unresolved. V was cut by 2 bases and J by 1 base, with 14 bases left in between. The CDR3 is 17 residues long. Germline loops: CDR1 SGHVS, CDR2 FQNEAQ. The CDR3 here is CASSLSQADLNTGELFF. The CDR3 bases are TGTGCCAGCAGCTTATCCCAGGCGGATTTGAACACCGGGGAGCTGTTTTTT.

The chain combines TRBV28 with TRBJ2-5; D is unresolved. The CDR3 consists of 12 residues. The germline CDR1 and CDR2 sequences are MDHEN and SYDVKM. Trimming shortened V by 3 bases and J by 5 bases, and 7 bases separated the two germline ends. The CDR3 reads CASSFLGETQYF. For the CDR3, the DNA is TGTGCCAGCAGTTTTCTCGGGGAGACCCAGTACTTC.

This clone turned up a few times. V gene TRBV10-1 combines with J gene TRBJ1-3, with D hard to call. Trimming pared 5 bases from V and 7 bases from J, leaving 12 bases between. Germline assignment: CDR1 WNHNN and CDR2 SYGVQD (reference sequence). The CDR3 runs 13 residues. The CDR3 DNA reads TGCGCCAGCAGTCCTTCCACCGGGAACACCATATATTTT. Protein: CASSPSTGNTIYF.

This chain joins TRBV5-1 and TRBJ1-4; tentative D call: TRBD1 (6 bases). V shed 0 bases and J shed 3 bases, with 12 bases lying between them. Looked up from germline, CDR1 is SGHRS and CDR2 is YFSETQ. This CDR3 contains 16 residues. The CDR3 DNA is TGCGCCAGCAGCTTGGGAGGCGGGGGGCCTAATGAAAAACTGTTTTTT. Translated: CASSLGGGGPNEKLFF.

The chain couples TRBV30 to TRBJ1-1, with D possibly matching TRBD1 (6 bases). Germline V lookup: CDR1 GTSNPN, CDR2 SVGIG (reference sequence). The V end lost 3 bases, the J end lost 7 bases, and 9 bases lay between the germline ends. The CDR3 has 11 residues. The CDR3 DNA sequence: TGTGCCTGGAGGACAGGCTTTGAAGCTTTCTTT. It yields the protein CAWRTGFEAFF.